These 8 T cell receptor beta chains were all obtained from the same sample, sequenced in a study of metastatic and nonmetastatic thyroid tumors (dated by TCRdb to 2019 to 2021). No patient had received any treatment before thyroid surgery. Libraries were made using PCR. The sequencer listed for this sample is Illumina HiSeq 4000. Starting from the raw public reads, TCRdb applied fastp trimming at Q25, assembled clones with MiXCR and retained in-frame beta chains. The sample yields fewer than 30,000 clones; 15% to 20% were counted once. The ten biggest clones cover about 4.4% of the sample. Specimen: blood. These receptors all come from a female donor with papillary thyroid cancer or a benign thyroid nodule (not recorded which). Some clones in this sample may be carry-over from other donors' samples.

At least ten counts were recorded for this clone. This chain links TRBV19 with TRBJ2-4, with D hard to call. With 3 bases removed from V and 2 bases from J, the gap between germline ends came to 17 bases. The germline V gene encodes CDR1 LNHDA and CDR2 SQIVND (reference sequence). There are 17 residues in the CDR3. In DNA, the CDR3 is TGTGCCAGTAGTATTCTTTCTGGTCACAGATCCAAAAACATTCAGTACTTC. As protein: CASSILSGHRSKNIQYF.

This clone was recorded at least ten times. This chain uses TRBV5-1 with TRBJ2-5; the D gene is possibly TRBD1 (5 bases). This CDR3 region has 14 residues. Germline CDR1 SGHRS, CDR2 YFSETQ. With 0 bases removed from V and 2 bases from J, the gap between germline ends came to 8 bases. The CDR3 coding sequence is TGCGCCAGCAGCTTGGCTGGACATCAAGAGACCCAGTACTTC. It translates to CASSLAGHQETQYF.

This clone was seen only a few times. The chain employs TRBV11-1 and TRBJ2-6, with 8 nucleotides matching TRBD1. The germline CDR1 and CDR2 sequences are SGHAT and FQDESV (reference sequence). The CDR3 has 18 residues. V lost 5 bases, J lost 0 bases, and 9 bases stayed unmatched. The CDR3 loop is CASSPHRGMGSGANVLTF. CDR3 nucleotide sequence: TGTGCCAGCAGCCCGCACAGGGGGATGGGCTCTGGGGCCAACGTCCTGACTTTC.

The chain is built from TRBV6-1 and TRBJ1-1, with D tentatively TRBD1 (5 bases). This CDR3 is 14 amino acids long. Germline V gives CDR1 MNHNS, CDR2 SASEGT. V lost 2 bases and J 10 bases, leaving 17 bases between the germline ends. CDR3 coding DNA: TGTGCCAGCAGTGAATTCAGGCAGGGACGGGGAGCTTTCTTT. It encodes CASSEFRQGRGAFF.

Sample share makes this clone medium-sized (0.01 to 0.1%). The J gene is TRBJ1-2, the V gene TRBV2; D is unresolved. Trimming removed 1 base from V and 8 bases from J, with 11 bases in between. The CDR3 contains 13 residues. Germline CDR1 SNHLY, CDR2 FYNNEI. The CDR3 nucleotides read TGTGCCAGCAGTGAAGGCGGGCCACGGGGCTACACCTTC. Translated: CASSEGGPRGYTF.

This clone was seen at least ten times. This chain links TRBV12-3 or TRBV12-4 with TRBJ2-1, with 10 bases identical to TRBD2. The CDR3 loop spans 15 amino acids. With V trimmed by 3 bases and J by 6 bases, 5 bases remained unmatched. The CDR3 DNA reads TGTGCCAGCAGTTTTCGGACTAGCGGTACCAATGAGCAGTTCTTC. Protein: CASSFRTSGTNEQFF.

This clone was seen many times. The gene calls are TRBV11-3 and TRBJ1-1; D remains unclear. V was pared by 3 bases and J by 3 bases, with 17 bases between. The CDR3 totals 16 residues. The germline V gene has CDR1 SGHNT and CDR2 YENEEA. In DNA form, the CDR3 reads TGTGCCAGCAGCTTCCCCCCCGGCAGCATGGACACTGAAGCTTTCTTT. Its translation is CASSFPPGSMDTEAFF.

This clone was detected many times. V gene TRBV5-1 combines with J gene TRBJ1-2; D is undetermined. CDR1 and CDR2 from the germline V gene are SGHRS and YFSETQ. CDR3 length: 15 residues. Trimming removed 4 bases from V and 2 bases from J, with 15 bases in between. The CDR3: CASSPYNLRNYGYTF. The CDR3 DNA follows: TGCGCCAGCAGCCCATACAACCTCCGAAACTATGGCTACACCTTC.